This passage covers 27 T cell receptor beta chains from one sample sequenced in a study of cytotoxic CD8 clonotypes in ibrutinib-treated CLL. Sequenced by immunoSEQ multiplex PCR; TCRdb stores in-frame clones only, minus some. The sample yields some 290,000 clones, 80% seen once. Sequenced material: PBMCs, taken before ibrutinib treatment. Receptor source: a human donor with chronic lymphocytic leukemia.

CDR3 loop: CASSESISGGYYEQYF. The CDR3 DNA sequence: TGCGCCAGCAGTGAGTCGATTAGCGGGGGGTACTACGAGCAGTACTTC. This chain links TRBV10-1 with TRBJ2-7, with 10 bases matching TRBD2. V trimming: 0 bases; J trimming: 3 bases; junction bases outside the gene matches: 5. Germline CDR1 is WNHNN and CDR2 is SYGVQD (reference sequence). The CDR3 covers 16 residues.

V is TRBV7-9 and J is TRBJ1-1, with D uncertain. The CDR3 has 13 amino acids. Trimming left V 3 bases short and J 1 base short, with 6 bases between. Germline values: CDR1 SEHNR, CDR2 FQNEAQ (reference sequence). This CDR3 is CASSFGWNTEAFF. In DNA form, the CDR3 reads TGTGCCAGCAGCTTCGGGTGGAACACTGAAGCTTTCTTT.

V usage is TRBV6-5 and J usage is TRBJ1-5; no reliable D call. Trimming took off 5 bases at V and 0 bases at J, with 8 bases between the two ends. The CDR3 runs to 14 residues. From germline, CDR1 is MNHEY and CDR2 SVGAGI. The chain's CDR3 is CASSLDGSNQPQHF. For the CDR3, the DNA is TGTGCCAGCAGTCTGGACGGTAGCAATCAGCCCCAGCATTTT.

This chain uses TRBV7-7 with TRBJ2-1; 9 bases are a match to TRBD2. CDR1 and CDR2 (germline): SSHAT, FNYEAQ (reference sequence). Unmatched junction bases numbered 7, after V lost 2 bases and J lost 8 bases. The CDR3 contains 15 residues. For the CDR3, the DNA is TGTGCCAGCAGCTTAATCCTTGGCGGGAGGGATGAGCAGTTCTTC. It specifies CASSLILGGRDEQFF.

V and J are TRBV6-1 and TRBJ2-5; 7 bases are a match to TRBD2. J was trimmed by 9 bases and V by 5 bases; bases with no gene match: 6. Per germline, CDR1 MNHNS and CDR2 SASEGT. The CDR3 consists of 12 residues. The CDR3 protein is CASSSLAAAQYF. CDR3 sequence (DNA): TGTGCCAGCAGTTCCCTAGCGGCCGCCCAGTACTTC.

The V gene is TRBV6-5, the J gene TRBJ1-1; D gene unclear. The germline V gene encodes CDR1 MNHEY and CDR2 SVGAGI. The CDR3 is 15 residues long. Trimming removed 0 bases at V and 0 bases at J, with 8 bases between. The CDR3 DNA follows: TGTGCCAGCAGTTACTCGGACGGTATGAACACTGAAGCTTTCTTT. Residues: CASSYSDGMNTEAFF.

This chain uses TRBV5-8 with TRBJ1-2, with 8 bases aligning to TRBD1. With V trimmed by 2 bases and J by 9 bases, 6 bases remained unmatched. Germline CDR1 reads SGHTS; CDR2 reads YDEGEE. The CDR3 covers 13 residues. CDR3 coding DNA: TGTGCCAGCAGCTTAGACAGGGGTAGGAGCTACACCTTC. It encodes CASSLDRGRSYTF.

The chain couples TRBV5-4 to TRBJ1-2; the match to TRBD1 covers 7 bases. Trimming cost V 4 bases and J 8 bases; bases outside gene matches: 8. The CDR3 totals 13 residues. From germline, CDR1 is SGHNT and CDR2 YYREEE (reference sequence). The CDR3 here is CASSRGPIGGYTF. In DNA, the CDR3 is TGTGCCAGCAGCAGGGGGCCTATCGGGGGCTACACCTTC.

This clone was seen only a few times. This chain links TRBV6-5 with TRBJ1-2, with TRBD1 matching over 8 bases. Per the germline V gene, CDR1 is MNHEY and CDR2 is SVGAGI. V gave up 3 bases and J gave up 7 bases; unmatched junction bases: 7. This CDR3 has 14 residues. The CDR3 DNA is TGTGCCAGCAGTTATTCTGGACAGGGCTCTGGCTACACCTTC. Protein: CASSYSGQGSGYTF.

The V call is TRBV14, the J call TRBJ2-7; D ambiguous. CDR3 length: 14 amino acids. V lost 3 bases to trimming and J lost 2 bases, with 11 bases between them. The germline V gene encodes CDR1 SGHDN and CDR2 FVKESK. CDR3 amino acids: CASSHSRIPYEQYF. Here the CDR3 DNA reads TGTGCCAGCAGCCATTCTCGGATCCCCTACGAGCAGTACTTC.

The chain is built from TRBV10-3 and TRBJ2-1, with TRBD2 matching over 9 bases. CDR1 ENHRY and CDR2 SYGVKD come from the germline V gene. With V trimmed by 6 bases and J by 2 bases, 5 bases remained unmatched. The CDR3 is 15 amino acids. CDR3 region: CAIRGRTSAYNEQFF. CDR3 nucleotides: TGTGCCATCAGAGGTCGGACTAGCGCCTACAATGAGCAGTTCTTC.

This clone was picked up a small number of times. In nucleotides, the CDR3 is TGCGCCAGCAGCTTTGGTAGCGCGAACACCGGGGAGCTGTTTTTT. Translated: CASSFGSANTGELFF. V gene TRBV5-1 combines with J gene TRBJ2-2; weak D call: TRBD2 (5 bases). CDR1 and CDR2 (germline): SGHRS, YFSETQ. The ends were cut back, 2 bases at V and 0 bases at J, with 8 bases in the middle. This CDR3 has 15 residues.

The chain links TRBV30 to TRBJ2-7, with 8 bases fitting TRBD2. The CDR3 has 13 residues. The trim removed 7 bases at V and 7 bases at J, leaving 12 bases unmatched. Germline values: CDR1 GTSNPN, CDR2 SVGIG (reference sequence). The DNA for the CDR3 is TGTGCCTATAGCGGGGCGTTATTCGGGGAGCAGTACTTC. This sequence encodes CAYSGALFGEQYF.

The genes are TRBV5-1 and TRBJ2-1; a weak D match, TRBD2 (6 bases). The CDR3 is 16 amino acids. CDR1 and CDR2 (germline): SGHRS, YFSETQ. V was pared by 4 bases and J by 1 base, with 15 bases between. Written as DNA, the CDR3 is TGCGCCAGCAGCCGTGACGGGAGTCGGTCCTACAATGAGCAGTTCTTC. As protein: CASSRDGSRSYNEQFF.

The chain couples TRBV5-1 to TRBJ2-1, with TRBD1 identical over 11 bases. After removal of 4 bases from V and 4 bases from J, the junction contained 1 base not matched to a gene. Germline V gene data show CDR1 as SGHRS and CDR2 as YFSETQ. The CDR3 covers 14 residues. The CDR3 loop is CASSGTGGYNEQFF. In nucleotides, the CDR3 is TGCGCCAGCAGCGGGACAGGGGGATACAATGAGCAGTTCTTC.

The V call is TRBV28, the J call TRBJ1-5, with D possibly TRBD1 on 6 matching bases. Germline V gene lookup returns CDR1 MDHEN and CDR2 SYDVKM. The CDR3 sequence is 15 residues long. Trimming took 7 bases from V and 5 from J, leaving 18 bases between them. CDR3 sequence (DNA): TGTGCCAGCACCTACACCTCGGACAGCTATCAGCCCCAGCATTTT. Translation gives CASTYTSDSYQPQHF. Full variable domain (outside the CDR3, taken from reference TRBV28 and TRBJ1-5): DVKVTQSSRYLVKRTGEKVFLECVQDMDHENMFWYRQDPGLGLRLIYFSYDVKMKEKGDIPEGYSVSREKKERFSLILESASTNQTSMYLCASTYTSDSYQPQHFGDGTRLSIL.

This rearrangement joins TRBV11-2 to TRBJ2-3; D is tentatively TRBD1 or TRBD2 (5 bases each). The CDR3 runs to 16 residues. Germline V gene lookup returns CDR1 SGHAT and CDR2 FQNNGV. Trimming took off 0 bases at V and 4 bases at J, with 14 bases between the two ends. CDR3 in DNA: TGTGCCAGCAGCTTAGAACCCCCCGGGGCGGCAGATACGCAGTATTTT. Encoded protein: CASSLEPPGAADTQYF.

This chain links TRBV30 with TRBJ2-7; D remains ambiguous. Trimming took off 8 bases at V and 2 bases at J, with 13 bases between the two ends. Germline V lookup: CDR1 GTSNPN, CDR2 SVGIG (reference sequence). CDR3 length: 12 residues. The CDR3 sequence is CAVRNTPYEQYF. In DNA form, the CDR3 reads TGTGCCGTCCGTAATACTCCCTACGAGCAGTACTTC.

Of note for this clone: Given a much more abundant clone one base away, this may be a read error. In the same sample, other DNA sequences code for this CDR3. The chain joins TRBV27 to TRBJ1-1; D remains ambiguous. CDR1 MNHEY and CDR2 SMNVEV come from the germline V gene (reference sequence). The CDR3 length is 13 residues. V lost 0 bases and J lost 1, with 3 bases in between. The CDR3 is CASSLSRNTEAFF. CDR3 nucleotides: TGTGCCAGCAGTTTATCGCGGAACACTGAAGCTTTCTTT.

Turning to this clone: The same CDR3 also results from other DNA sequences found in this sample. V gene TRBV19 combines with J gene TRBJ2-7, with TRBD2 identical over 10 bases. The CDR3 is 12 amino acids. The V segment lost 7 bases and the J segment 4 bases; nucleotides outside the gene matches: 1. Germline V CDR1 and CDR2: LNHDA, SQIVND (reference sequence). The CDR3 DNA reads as TGTGCCAGTACTAGCGGGAGTTACGAGCAGTACTTC. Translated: CASTSGSYEQYF. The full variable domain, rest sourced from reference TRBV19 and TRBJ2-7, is DGGITQSPKYLFRKEGQNVTLSCEQNLNHDAMYWYRQDPGQGLRLIYYSQIVNDFQKGDIAEGYSVSREKKESFPLTVTSAQKNPTAFYLCASTSGSYEQYFGPGTRLTVT.

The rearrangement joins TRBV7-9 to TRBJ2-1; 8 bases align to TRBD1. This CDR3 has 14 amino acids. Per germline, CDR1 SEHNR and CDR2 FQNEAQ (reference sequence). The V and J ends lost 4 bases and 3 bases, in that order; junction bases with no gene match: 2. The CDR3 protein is CASSSTGDYNEQFF. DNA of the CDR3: TGTGCCAGCAGCTCGACAGGGGACTACAATGAGCAGTTCTTC.

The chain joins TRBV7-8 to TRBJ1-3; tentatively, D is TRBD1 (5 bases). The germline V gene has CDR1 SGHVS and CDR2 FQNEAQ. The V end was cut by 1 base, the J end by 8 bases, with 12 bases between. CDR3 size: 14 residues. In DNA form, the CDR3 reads TGTGCCAGCAGCTTAGTTCCCGGGGGGGACACCATATATTTT. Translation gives CASSLVPGGDTIYF. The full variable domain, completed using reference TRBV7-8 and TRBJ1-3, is GAGVSQSPRYKVAKRGQDVALRCDPISGHVSLFWYQQALGQGPEFLTYFQNEAQLDKSGLPSDRFFAERPEGSVSTLKIQRTQQEDSAVYLCASSLVPGGDTIYFGEGSWLTVV.

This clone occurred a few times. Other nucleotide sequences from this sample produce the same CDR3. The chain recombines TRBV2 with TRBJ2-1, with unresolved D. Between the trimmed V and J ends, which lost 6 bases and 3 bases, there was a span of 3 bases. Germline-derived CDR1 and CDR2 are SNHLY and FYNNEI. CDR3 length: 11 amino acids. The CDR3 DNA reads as TGTGCCAGCAGCTACTACAATGAGCAGTTCTTC. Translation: CASSYYNEQFF.

This CDR3 reads CASSLVGTETGNTIYF. In nucleotides, the CDR3 is TGTGCCAGCAGCTTAGTAGGGACAGAGACTGGAAACACCATATATTTT. The rearrangement links TRBV7-2 to TRBJ1-3; TRBD1 matches 7 bases. Germline loops: CDR1 SGHTA, CDR2 FQGNSA. The length of the CDR3 is 16 residues. J gave up 2 bases and V 1 base, and 5 bases lay outside the gene matches.

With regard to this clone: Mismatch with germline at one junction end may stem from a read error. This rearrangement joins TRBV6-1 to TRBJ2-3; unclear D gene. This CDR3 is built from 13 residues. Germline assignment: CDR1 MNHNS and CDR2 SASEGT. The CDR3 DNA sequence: TGTGCCAGCAGTGGATCGACCCTTCTTTACGGAGCTTTT. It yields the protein CASSGSTLLYGAF.

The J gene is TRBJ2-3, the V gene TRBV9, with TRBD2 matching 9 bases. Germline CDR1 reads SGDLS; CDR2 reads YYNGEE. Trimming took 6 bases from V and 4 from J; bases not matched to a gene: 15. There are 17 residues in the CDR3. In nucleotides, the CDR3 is TGTGCCAGCACCCGGACCTTAGCGGGAGACCTCCCAGATACGCAGTATTTT. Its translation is CASTRTLAGDLPDTQYF.

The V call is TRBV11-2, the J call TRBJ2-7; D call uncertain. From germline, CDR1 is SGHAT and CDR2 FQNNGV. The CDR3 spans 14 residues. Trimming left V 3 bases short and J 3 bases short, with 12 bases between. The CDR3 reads CASSFSVSLYEQYF. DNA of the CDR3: TGTGCCAGCAGCTTTTCAGTCAGTCTCTACGAGCAGTACTTC.